These T cell receptor beta chains were read from a single sample in a study of T cells expressing NK-cell markers. TCRdb reprocessed the 5' RACE reads, with one entry per CDR3 protein and no DNA. The sample features fewer than 40,000 distinct CDR3 sequences, with 50% to 75% in its top ten. The sample was blood T cells: a sorted CD56 or NKG2C T cell subset, CD4+ or CD8+ T cells, or bulk PBMC T cells (not recorded which). The receptors derive from a woman between 18 and 70 years old in good health. CDR3s include the opening cysteine and the closing phenylalanine or tryptophan. Expanded clones get a size class; other rows say once, few or many, or leave the size out.

CDR3 length | J gene | clone size | V gene | CDR3 protein
13 | TRBJ2-7 | - | TRBV20-1 | CSASGTSSYEQYF
15 | TRBJ1-2 | - | TRBV6-5 | CASSYSTSAAGGYTF
18 | TRBJ1-5 | - | TRBV7-2 | CASSLADGPDGGTGPQHF
15 | TRBJ2-7 | - | TRBV6-4 | CASSVPPEHTYEQYF
15 | TRBJ2-7 | - | TRBV3-1 | CASSQGGTGVREQYF
18 | TRBJ2-7 | medium-sized | TRBV9 | CASSPAPAGGPFSYEQYF
16 | TRBJ1-5 | - | TRBV12-3/TRBV12-4 | CASSPLLWGGNQPQHF
17 | TRBJ2-7 | - | TRBV27 | CASSFPNGTKTLYEQYF
16 | TRBJ2-1 | - | TRBV7-8 | CASSLAQGGGYNEQFF
13 | TRBJ2-7 | - | TRBV27 | CASSLLGNYEQYF
15 | TRBJ2-5 | - | TRBV27 | CASSPQGQGIETQYF
17 | TRBJ2-1 | - | TRBV30 | CAWSSATSGGALNEQFF
13 | TRBJ2-7 | - | TRBV11-2 | CASSGTTSYEQYF
17 | TRBJ2-1 | - | TRBV7-8 | CASSLQGSGLVYNEQFF
12 | TRBJ2-3 | - | TRBV3-1 | CASQATTDTQYF
15 | TRBJ2-2 | - | TRBV12-3/TRBV12-4 | CASRPRGGWAGELFF
15 | TRBJ2-1 | - | TRBV6-4 | CASSDSAGTYNEQFF
13 | TRBJ2-4 | - | TRBV20-1 | CSATGGDENIQYF
13 | TRBJ2-1 | - | TRBV7-9 | CASSLLLDLEQFF
12 | TRBJ1-4 | - | TRBV27 | CASSGVEEKLFF
12 | TRBJ2-3 | - | TRBV5-1 | CASSPYTDTQYF
18 | TRBJ2-3 | - | TRBV11-1 | CASSSLALAGDSTDTQYF
13 | TRBJ2-3 | - | TRBV6-6 | CASSAWGTDTQYF
15 | TRBJ2-6 | - | TRBV6-4 | CASSDGGTGANVLTF
13 | TRBJ1-5 | - | TRBV7-6 | CASSLVSSQPQHF
16 | TRBJ2-3 | - | TRBV5-1 | CASSLASGERADTQYF
16 | TRBJ2-2 | - | TRBV11-1 | CASSLRDTPNTGELFF
12 | TRBJ1-2 | - | TRBV12-3/TRBV12-4 | CASSSGRAYYTF
15 | TRBJ1-2 | - | TRBV7-8 | CASTLPGTGLHGYTF
16 | TRBJ2-1 | - | TRBV9 | CASSVEGGSSYNEQFF
18 | TRBJ2-3 | - | TRBV5-1 | CASSPTINLAVGTDTQYF
15 | TRBJ2-3 | - | TRBV11-2 | CASSLVRGLEDTQYF
14 | TRBJ1-2 | - | TRBV7-9 | CASSRAGRNYGYTF
14 | TRBJ2-2 | - | TRBV12-3/TRBV12-4 | CASSSGPYTGELFF
16 | TRBJ2-3 | - | TRBV7-9 | CASSAPGASGTDTQYF
15 | TRBJ2-7 | - | TRBV5-6 | CASSLGQTPGDEQYF
18 | TRBJ2-7 | - | TRBV5-1 | CASSLRGPPDQAGGEQYF
18 | TRBJ2-1 | - | TRBV25-1 | CASLGTSGKSNSYNEQFF